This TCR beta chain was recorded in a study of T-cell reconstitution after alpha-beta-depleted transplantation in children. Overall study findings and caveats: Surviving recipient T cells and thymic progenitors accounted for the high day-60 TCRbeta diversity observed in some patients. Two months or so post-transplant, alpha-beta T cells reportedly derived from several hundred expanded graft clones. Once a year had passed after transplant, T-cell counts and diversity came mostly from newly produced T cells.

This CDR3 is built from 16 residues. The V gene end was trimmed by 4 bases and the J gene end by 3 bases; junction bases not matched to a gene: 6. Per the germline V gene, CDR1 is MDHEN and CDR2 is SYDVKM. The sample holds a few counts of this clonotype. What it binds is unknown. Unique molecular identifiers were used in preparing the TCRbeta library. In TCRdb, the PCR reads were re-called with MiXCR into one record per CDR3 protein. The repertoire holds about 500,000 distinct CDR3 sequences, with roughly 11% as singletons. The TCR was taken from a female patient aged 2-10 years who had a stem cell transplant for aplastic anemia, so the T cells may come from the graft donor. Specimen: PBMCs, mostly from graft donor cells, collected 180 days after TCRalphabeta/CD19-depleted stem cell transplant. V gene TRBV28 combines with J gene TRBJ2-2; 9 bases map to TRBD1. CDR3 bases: TGTGCCAGCAGTTACACTAGGACAGGGGACACCGGGGAGCTGTTTTTT. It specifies CASSYTRTGDTGELFF.